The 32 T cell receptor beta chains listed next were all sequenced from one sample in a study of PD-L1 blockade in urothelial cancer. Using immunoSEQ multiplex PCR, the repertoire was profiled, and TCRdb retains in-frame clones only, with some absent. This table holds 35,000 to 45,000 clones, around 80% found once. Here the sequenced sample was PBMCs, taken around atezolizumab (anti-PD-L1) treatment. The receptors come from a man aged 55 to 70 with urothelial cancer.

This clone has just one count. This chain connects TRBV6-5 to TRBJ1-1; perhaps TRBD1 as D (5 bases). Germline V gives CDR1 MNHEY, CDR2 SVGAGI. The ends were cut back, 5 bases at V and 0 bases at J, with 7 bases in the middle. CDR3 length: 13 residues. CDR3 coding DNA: TGTGCCAGCAGTACAGGCCTGAACACTGAAGCTTTCTTT. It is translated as CASSTGLNTEAFF.

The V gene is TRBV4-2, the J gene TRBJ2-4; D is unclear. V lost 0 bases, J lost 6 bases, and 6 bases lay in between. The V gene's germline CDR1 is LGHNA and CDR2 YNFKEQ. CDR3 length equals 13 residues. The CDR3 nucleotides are TGTGCCAGCAGCCAAGACCTACGAAACATTCAGTACTTC. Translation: CASSQDLRNIQYF.

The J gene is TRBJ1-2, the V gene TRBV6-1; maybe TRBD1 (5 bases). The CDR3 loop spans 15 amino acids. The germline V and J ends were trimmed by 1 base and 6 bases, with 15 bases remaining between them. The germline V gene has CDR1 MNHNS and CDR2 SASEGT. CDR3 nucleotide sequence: TGTGCCAGCAGTGAAGGGAGGGGTTACTGGGATGGCTACACCTTC. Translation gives CASSEGRGYWDGYTF.

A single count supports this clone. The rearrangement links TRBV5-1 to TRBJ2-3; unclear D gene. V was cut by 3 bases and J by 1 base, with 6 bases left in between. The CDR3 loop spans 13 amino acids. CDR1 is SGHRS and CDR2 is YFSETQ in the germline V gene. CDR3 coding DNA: TGCGCCAGCAGCTCCCCGGGCACAGATACGCAGTATTTT. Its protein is CASSSPGTDTQYF. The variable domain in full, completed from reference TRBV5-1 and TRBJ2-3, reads KAGVTQTPRYLIKTRGQQVTLSCSPISGHRSVSWYQQTPGQGLQFLFEYFSETQRNKGNFPGRFSGRQFSNSRSEMNVSTLELGDSALYLCASSSPGTDTQYFGPGTRLTVL.

CDR3 DNA: TGTGCCAGTAGCGACAGGGCGATCCCCACAGATACGCAGTATTTT. Translation: CASSDRAIPTDTQYF. This chain uses TRBV19 with TRBJ2-3, with TRBD1 identical over 7 bases. The CDR3 runs to 15 residues. V dropped 6 bases and J dropped 2; count of bases not matched to a gene: 8. Germline loops: CDR1 LNHDA, CDR2 SQIVND (reference sequence).

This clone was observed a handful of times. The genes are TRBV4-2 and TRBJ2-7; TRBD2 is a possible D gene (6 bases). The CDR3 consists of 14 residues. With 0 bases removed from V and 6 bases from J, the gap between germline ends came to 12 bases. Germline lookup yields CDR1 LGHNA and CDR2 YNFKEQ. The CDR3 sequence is CASSQEGGGREQYF. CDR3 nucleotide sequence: TGTGCCAGCAGCCAAGAGGGTGGAGGGCGCGAGCAGTACTTC.

CDR3 loop: CASIEQGAGNYGYTF. The CDR3 nucleotides read TGTGCCAGCATCGAACAGGGGGCTGGTAACTATGGCTACACCTTC. The chain combines TRBV5-6 with TRBJ1-2; 9 nucleotides align to TRBD1. This CDR3 has 15 residues. The germline gives CDR1 SGHDT, CDR2 YYEEEE. After removal of 6 bases from V and 1 base from J, the junction contained 7 bases not matched to a gene.

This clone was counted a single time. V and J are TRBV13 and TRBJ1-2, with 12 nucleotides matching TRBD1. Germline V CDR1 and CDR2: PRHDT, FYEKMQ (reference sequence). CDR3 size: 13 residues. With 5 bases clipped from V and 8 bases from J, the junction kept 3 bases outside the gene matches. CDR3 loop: CASSTGTGGGYTF. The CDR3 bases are TGTGCCAGCAGCACCGGGACAGGGGGCGGCTACACCTTC.

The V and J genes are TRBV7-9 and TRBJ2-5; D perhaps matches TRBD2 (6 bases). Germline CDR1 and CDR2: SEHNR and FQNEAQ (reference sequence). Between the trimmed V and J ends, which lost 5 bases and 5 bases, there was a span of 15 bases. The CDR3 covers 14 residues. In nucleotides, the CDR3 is TGTGCCAGCAGCCGCAGTCGGGAGTTGGAGACCCAGTACTTC. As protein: CASSRSRELETQYF.

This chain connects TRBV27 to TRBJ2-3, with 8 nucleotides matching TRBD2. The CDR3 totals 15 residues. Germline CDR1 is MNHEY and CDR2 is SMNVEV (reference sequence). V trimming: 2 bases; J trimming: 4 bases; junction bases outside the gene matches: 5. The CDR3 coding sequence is TGTGCCAGCAGTTTAACGGGGGGGCCCGCAGATACGCAGTATTTT. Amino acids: CASSLTGGPADTQYF.

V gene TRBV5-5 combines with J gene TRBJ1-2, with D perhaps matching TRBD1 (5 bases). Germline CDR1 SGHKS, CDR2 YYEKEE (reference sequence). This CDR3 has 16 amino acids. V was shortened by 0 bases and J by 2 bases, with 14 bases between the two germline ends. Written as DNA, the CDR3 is TGTGCCAGCAGCTTGGGTTCTGGGGGAGGAAACTATGGCTACACCTTC. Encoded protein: CASSLGSGGGNYGYTF. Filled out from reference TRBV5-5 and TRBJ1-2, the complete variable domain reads DAGVTQSPTHLIKTRGQQVTLRCSPISGHKSVSWYQQVLGQGPQFIFQYYEKEERGRGNFPDRFSARQFPNYSSELNVNALLLGDSALYLCASSLGSGGGNYGYTFGSGTRLTVV.

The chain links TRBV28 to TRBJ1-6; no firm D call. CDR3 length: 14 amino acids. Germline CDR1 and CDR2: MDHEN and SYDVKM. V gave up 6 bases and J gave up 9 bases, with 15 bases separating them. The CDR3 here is CASSPDPAGSPLHF. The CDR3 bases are TGTGCCAGCAGCCCGGACCCGGCGGGTTCACCCCTCCACTTT.

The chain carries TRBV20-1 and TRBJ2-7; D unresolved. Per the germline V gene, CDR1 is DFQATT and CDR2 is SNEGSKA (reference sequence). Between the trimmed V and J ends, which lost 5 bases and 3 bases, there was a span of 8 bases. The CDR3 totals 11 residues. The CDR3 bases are TGCAGTGCTCAAGCTCTCTACGAGCAGTACTTC. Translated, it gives CSAQALYEQYF.

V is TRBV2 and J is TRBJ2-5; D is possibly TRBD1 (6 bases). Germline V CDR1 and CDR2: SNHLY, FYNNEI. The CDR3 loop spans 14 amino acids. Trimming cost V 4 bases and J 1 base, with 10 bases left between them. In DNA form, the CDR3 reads TGTGCCAGCAGTGTACAGGGTTCCCAAGAGACCCAGTACTTC. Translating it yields CASSVQGSQETQYF.

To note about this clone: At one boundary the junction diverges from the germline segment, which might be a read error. The CDR3 here is CAYLRGRGDYSYTF. The CDR3 DNA sequence: TGTGCCTATCTACGGGGCAGGGGCGACTATAGCTACACCTTC. The genes are TRBV30 and TRBJ1-2; the D gene is possibly TRBD1 (6 bases). In germline, CDR1 is GTSNPN, CDR2 SVGIG (reference sequence). The length of the CDR3 is 14 residues.

CDR3 in amino acids: CASGHRNYEQYF. CDR3 DNA: TGTGCCAGCGGGCACAGGAACTACGAGCAGTACTTC. The chain uses TRBV5-6 and TRBJ2-7, with a tentative D call TRBD1 (5 bases). CDR1 and CDR2 from the germline V gene are SGHDT and YYEEEE. The CDR3 sequence is 12 residues long. V lost 7 bases, J lost 3 bases, and 11 bases lay in between.

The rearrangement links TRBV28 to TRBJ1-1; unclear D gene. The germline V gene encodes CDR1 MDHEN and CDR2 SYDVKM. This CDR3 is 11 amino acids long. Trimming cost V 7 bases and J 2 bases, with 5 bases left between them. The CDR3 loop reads CASTTNTEAFF. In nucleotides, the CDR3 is TGTGCCAGCACCACTAACACTGAAGCTTTCTTT.

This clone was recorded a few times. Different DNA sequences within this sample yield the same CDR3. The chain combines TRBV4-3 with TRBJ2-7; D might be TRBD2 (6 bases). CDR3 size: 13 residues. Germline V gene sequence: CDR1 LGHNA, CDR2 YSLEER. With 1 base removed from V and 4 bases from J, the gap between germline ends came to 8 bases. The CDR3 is CASSQGGGYEQYF. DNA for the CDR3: TGCGCCAGCAGCCAAGGTGGAGGGTACGAGCAGTACTTC.

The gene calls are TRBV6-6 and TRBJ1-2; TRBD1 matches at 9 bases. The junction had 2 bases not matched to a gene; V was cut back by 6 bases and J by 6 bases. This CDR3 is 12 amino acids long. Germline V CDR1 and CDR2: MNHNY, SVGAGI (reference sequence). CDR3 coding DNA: TGTGCCAGCAGGAGGGACAGGGATGGCTACACCTTC. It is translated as CASRRDRDGYTF.

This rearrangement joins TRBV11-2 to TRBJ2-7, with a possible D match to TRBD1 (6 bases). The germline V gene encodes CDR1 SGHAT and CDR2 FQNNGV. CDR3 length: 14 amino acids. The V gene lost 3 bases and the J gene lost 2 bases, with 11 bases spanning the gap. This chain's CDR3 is CASSLGRGAYEQYF. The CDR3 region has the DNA TGTGCCAGCAGCTTGGGCAGGGGCGCCTACGAGCAGTACTTC. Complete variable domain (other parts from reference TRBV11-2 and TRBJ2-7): EAGVAQSPRYKIIEKRQSVAFWCNPISGHATLYWYQQILGQGPKLLIQFQNNGVVDDSQLPKDRFSAERLKGVDSTLKIQPAKLEDSAVYLCASSLGRGAYEQYFGPGTRLTVT.

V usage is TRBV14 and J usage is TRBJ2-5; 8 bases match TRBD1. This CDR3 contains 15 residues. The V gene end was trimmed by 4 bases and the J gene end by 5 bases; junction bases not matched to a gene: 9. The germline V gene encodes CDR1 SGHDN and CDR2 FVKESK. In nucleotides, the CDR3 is TGTGCCAGCAGCCCAGGACAGGGAAGGCTCGAGACCCAGTACTTC. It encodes CASSPGQGRLETQYF.

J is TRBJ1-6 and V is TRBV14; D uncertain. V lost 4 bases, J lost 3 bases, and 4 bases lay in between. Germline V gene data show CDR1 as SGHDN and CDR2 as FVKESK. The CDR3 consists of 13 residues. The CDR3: CASSLSYNSPLHF. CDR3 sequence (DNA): TGTGCCAGCAGCCTTAGCTATAATTCACCCCTCCACTTT. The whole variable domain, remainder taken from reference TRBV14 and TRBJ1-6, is EAGVTQFPSHSVIEKGQTVTLRCDPISGHDNLYWYRRVMGKEIKFLLHFVKESKQDESGMPNNRFLAERTGGTYSTLKVQPAELEDSGVYFCASSLSYNSPLHFGNGTRLTVT.

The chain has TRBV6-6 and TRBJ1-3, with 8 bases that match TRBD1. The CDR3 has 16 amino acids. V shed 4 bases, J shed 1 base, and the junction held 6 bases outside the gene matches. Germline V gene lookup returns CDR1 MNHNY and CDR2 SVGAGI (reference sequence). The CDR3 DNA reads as TGTGCCAGCAGTTCCGGAGGACAGGGTTCTGGAAACACCATATATTTT. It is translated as CASSSGGQGSGNTIYF.

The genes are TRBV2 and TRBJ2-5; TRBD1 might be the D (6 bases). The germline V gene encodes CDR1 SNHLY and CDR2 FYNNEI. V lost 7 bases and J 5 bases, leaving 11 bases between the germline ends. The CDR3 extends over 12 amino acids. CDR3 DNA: TGTGCCAGCACCACAGGGTCGGAGACCCAGTACTTC. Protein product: CASTTGSETQYF.

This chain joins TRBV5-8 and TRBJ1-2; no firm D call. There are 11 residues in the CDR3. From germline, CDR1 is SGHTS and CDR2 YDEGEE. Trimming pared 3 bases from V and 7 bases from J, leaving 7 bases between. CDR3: CASSSVGGYTF. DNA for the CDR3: TGTGCCAGCAGCTCGGTCGGTGGCTACACCTTC.

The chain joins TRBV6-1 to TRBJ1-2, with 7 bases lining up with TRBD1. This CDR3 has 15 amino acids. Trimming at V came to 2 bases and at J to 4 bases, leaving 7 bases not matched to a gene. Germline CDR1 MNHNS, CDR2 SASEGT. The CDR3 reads CASSEKQGLAYGYTF. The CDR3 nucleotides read TGTGCCAGCAGTGAAAAACAGGGGCTCGCCTATGGCTACACCTTC.

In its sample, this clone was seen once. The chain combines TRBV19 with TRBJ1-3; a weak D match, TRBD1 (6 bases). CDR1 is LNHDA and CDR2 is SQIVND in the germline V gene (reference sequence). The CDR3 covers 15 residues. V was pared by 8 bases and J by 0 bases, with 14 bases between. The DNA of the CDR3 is TGTGCCAGTGGACAGACTCCCAACTCTGGAAACACCATATATTTT. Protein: CASGQTPNSGNTIYF.

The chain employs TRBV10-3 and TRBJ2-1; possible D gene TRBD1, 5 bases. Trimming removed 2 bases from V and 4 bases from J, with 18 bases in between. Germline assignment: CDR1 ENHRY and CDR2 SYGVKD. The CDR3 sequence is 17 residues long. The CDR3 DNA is TGTGCCATCAGTGAGAGGGTACAGGTTAAGGGGTACAATGAGCAGTTCTTC. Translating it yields CAISERVQVKGYNEQFF.

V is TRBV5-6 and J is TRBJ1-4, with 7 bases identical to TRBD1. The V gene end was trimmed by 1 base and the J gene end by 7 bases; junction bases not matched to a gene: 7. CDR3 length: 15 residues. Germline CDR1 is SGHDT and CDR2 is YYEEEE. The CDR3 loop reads CASSLNTGVLEKLFF. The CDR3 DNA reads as TGTGCCAGCAGCTTGAACACAGGGGTTCTTGAAAAACTGTTTTTT.

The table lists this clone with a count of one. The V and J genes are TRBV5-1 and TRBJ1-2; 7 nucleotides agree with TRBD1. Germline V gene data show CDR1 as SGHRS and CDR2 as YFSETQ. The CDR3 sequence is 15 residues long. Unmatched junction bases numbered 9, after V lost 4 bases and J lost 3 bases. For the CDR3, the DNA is TGCGCCAGCAGCGGGGGACGTGGGACAGACTATGGCTACACCTTC. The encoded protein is CASSGGRGTDYGYTF.

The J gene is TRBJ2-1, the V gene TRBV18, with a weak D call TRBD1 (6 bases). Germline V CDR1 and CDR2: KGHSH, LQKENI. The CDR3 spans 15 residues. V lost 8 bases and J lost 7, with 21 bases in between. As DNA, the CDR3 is TGTGCCAGCGCCACTCCACAGGGCCTAGGGAATGAGCAGTTCTTC. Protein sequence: CASATPQGLGNEQFF.

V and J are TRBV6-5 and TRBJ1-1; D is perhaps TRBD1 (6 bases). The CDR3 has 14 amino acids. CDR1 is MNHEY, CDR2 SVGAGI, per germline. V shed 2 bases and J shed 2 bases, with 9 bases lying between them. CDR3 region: CASSYGGANTEAFF. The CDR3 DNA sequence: TGTGCCAGCAGTTACGGGGGGGCTAACACTGAAGCTTTCTTT.